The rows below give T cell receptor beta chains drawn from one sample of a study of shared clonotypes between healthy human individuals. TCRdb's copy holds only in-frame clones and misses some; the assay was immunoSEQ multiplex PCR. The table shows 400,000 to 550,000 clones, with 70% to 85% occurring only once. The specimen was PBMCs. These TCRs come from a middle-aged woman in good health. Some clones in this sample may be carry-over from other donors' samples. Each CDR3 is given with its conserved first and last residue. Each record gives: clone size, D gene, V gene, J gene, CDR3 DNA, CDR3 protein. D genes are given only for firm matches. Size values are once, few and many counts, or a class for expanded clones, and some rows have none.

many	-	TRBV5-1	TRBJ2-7	TGCGCCAGCAGCTTCAGGGACGGAACCTACGAGCAGTACTTC	CASSFRDGTYEQYF
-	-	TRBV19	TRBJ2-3	TGTGCCAGTAGTACTATAGGAGATACGCAGTATTTT	CASSTIGDTQYF
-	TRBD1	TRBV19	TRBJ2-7	TGTGCCAGTAGTACCCGTCCGGGACAGGCCTACGAGCAGTACTTC	CASSTRPGQAYEQYF
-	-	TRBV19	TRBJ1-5	TGTGCCAGTAGTATAAGGGCGGCTAGCAATCAGCCCCAGCATTTT	CASSIRAASNQPQHF
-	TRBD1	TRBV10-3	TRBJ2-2	TGTGCCATCAGCCCGACAGGGGCCATCGCCGGGGAGCTGTTTTTT	CAISPTGAIAGELFF
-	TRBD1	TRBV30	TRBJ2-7	TGTGCCTGGAGTGTACTCAGGGGGTCTTACGAGCAGTACTTC	CAWSVLRGSYEQYF
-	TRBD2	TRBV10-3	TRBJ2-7	TGTGCCATCAGTGAGAGGATACTAGCGGGGTCCTACGAGCAGTACTTC	CAISERILAGSYEQYF
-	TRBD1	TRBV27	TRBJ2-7	TGTGCCAGCAGTTGGACAGGGGGTCACTACGAGCAGTACTTC	CASSWTGGHYEQYF
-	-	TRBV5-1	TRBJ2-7	TGCGCCAGCAGCTTGGAAGTAGGGAAGAACGAGCAGTACTTC	CASSLEVGKNEQYF
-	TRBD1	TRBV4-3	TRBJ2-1	TGCGCCAGCAGCCAACAGCTCGACAGGGATGAGCAGTTCTTC	CASSQQLDRDEQFF
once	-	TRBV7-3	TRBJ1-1	TGTGCCAGCAAACAGTTTCAGAACACTGAAGCTTTCTTT	CASKQFQNTEAFF
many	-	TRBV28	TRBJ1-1	TGTGCCAGCAGTTTATCAGGGTTTAGGTCGGCTTTCTTT	CASSLSGFRSAFF
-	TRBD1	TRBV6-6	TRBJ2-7	TGTGCCAGCAGCCCGAGGGACAGGGACTCCTACGAGCAGTACTTC	CASSPRDRDSYEQYF
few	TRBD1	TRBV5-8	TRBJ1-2	TGTGCCAGCAGCCGGGACAGTTTCTATGGCTACACCTTC	CASSRDSFYGYTF
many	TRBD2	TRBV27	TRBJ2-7	TGTGCCAGCACCATACGCCCTGGACTAGCGGGAGTGTACGAGCAGTACTTC	CASTIRPGLAGVYEQYF
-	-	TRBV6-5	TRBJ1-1	TGTGCCTCCAGAGGGTTGGGGAACACTGAAGCTTTCTTT	CASRGLGNTEAFF
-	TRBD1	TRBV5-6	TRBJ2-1	TGTGCCAGCAGCACCACGACAGGGGCTACCTACAATGAGCAGTTCTTC	CASSTTTGATYNEQFF
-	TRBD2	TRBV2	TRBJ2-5	TGTGCCAGCAGTGAATGGGGACTAGCGAGACAAGAGACCCAGTACTTC	CASSEWGLARQETQYF